A single sample gave rise to the 2 T cell receptor beta chains below, sequenced in a study of T cell responses to AZD1222 COVID-19 vaccine. The data were produced by immunoSEQ multiplex PCR, yet TCRdb's version contains in-frame clones alone and is incomplete. The sample lists around 100,000 clones; about 88% were seen once. The input for sequencing was peripheral blood, taken on day 0 of AZD1222 vaccination. Source of these receptors: an adult in good health.

The V gene is TRBV19, the J gene TRBJ1-1, with 7 bases aligning to TRBD1. V was clipped by 5 bases and J by 1 base; unmatched bases: 7. Germline CDR1 LNHDA, CDR2 SQIVND (reference sequence). This CDR3 region has 15 residues. CDR3 nucleotides: TGTGCCAGTAGTCCCCGACAGGGAGCGAACACTGAAGCTTTCTTT. Protein product: CASSPRQGANTEAFF.

CDR3 amino acids: CASSLATYTGELFF. The CDR3 DNA reads TGTGCCAGCAGCTTAGCTACATACACCGGGGAGCTGTTTTTT. V gene TRBV7-9 combines with J gene TRBJ2-2, with D unclear. Trimming took off 0 bases at V and 3 bases at J, with 5 bases between the two ends. CDR1 SEHNR and CDR2 FQNEAQ come from the germline V gene (reference sequence). This CDR3 is 14 amino acids long.